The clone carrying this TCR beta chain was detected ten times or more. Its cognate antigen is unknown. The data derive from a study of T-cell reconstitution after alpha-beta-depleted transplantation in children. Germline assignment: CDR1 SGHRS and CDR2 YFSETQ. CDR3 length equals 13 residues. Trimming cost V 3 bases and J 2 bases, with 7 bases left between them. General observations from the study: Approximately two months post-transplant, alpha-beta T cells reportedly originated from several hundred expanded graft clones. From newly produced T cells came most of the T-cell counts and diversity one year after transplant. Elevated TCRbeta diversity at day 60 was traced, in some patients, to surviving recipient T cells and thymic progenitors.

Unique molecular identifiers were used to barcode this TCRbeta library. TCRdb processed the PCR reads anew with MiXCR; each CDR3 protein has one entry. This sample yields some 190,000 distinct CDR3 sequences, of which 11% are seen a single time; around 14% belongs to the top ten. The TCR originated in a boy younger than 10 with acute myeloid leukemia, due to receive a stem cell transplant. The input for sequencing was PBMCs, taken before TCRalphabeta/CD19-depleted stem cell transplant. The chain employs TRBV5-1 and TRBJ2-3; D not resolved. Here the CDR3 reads CASSYTATDTQYF. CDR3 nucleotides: TGCGCCAGCAGCTATACCGCCACAGATACGCAGTATTTT.